This TCR beta chain was sequenced for a study of OX40 agonist ivuxolimab in advanced cancers. General notes on the study: The costimulatory receptor OX40 (CD134) was targeted by ivuxolimab, a fully human IgG2 agonistic monoclonal antibody. The paper describes the monotherapy dose-escalation part (N of about 54 patients) of the phase I trial of ivuxolimab. Of the approximately 50 dose-escalation patients, hepatocellular carcinoma was present in 19, melanoma in roughly 15, renal cell carcinoma in 9 and head and neck cancer in 9. Intravenous ivuxolimab was administered to patients every 2 weeks at six dose levels: 0.01, 0.1, 0.3, 1.5, 3 and 10 mg/kg. The purpose of peripheral TCRbeta sequencing was to test whether ivuxolimab changed TCR sequence diversity and led to clonal T-cell expansion. Prior anti-PD-1, anti-PD-L1 or anti-CTLA-4 therapy was permitted, and about two fifths of dose-escalation patients had received checkpoint inhibitors. The dose-escalation cohort was 82.7% male with a mean age of about 65 years, ranging from about 20 to 80. Three dose-escalation patients achieved partial responses, one with hepatocellular carcinoma and two with cutaneous melanoma. The full study reports these points: Clonal expansion of both CD4+ and CD8+ blood T cells was observed from baseline to week 6 at doses 0.1 to 3.0 mg/kg. Low levels of normalized T-cell clonal expansion were also seen in some patients who did not respond. In partial responders in the 0.1-3.0 mg/kg groups, normalized peripheral clonal expansion was found to be among the lowest, especially among CD8+ T cells. After ivuxolimab, CD8+ T cells had more expanded clones than CD4+ T cells on average. Antigen specificity was not determined for the clonally expanded peripheral T cells.

The trial excluded patients who had a history of autoimmune disease or who were on systemic immunosuppression. In every dose cohort, peripheral blood was drawn for TCR sequencing at baseline, cycle 4 day 1, and cycle 7 day 1. Samples came from an open-label, multicenter, first-in-human phase I dose-escalation trial of ivuxolimab. Adults with locally advanced or metastatic head and neck squamous cell, hepatocellular, melanoma or renal cell carcinoma were enrolled in the trial. CD4+ and CD8+ T cells were sorted separately from peripheral blood before TCR sequencing. Taken from cysteine to phenylalanine, the CDR3 has 15 residues. Kept here is only the CDR3 DNA, which spans 45 bases and is read in frame from base 1. V drops 1 base and J drops 0 bases, leaving 10 bases in between. Reading the germline V gene gives CDR1 LGHNA and CDR2 YNFKEQ. This clone was seen once. This receptor's antigen is unknown. The input lacks base qualities; no much larger clone sits a single base away.

To sequence the TCRbeta CDR3 region, genomic DNA was isolated from the sorted cells. The immunoSEQ Assay was used for sequencing of TCRbeta CDR3 regions. TCRdb retrieved this table from immuneACCESS and kept in-frame rearrangements only. Not all clones are present; in checked studies, unresolved V genes account for under half, and no reason is known for the remainder. A total of tens of thousands of clones appear in this sample, approximately 90% of them only once. 3% to 4.5% of the sample lies in the top ten. Sequencing was performed on CD4+ or CD8+ T cells sorted from blood, taken in a trial of the OX40 agonist ivuxolimab. The receptor was derived from an adult with an advanced solid tumor such as melanoma, head and neck, liver or kidney cancer. The chain couples TRBV4-2 to TRBJ2-7; the D assignment is uncertain and may be TRBD1 or TRBD2, with 5 bases supporting each. Here is the DNA: TGTGCCAGCAGCCAAGGAGAGGGGAGCTCCTACGAGCAGTACTTC. Its amino acids are CASSQGEGSSYEQYF.